Presented here are 5 T cell receptor beta chains from one specimen sequenced in a study. TCRdb reanalysed the RT-PCR reads using MiXCR and keeps one entry per CDR3 protein. The table has about 680,000 distinct CDR3 sequences, about 14% seen once. The sequenced sample consisted of memory CD4+ T cells from blood. These receptor sequences come from a female donor in good health, serving as a healthy control.

This clonotype occurred a few times. This chain uses TRBV20-1 with TRBJ1-5, with D possibly matching TRBD1 (5 bases). The CDR3 is 15 amino acids. Germline lookup yields CDR1 DFQATT and CDR2 SNEGSKA (reference sequence). Trimming left V 0 bases short and J 1 base short, with 10 bases between. CDR3 in DNA: TGCAGTGCTAGAGACCCGGGGGGGAGCAATCAGCCCCAGCATTTT. Its protein is CSARDPGGSNQPQHF.

The chain links TRBV25-1 to TRBJ2-5; possible D gene TRBD1, 5 bases. The CDR3 is 14 residues long. Between the trimmed V and J ends, which lost 0 bases and 4 bases, there was a span of 9 bases. The germline V gene encodes CDR1 MGHDK and CDR2 SYGVNS. CDR3 bases: TGTGCCAGCAGTGAATACTCAGGGTCAGAGACCCAGTACTTC. This encodes CASSEYSGSETQYF.

The chain carries TRBV5-1 and TRBJ1-6; D perhaps matches TRBD1 (5 bases). Germline V CDR1 and CDR2: SGHRS, YFSETQ. Trimming took 4 bases from V and 6 from J, leaving 8 bases between them. The CDR3 length is 13 residues. The CDR3: CASSGAPNSPLHF. In DNA form, the CDR3 reads TGCGCCAGCAGCGGGGCACCTAATTCACCCCTCCACTTT.

This rearrangement joins TRBV12-3 or TRBV12-4 to TRBJ1-5; D gene unclear. V lost 2 bases and J lost 0, with 11 bases in between. The CDR3 sequence is 16 residues long. The CDR3 here is CASSLSEWYSNQPQHF. The CDR3 DNA reads as TGTGCCAGCAGTTTATCAGAGTGGTATAGCAATCAGCCCCAGCATTTT.

This clonotype came up a few times. The CDR3 region is CASTGTGGGGSPLHF. CDR3 DNA: TGTGCCAGCACCGGGACAGGGGGCGGCGGATCACCCCTCCACTTT. J is TRBJ1-6 and V is TRBV2; 12 nucleotides agree with TRBD1. The junction had 8 bases not matched to a gene; V was cut back by 7 bases and J by 10 bases. Germline assignment: CDR1 SNHLY and CDR2 FYNNEI. CDR3 length: 15 amino acids.